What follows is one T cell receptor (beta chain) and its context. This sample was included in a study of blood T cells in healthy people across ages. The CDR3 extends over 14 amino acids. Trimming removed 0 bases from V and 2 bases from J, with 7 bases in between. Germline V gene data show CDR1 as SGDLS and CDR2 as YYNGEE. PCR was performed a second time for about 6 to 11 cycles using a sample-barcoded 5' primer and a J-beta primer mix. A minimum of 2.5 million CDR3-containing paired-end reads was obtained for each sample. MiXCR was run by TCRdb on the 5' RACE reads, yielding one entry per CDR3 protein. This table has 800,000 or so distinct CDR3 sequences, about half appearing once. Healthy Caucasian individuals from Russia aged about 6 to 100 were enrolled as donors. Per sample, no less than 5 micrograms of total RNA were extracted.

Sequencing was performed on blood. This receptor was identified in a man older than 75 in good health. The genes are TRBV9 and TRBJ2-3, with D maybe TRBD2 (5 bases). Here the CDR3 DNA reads TGTGCCAGCAGCGTAGACGGGATCACAGATACGCAGTATTTT. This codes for CASSVDGITDTQYF. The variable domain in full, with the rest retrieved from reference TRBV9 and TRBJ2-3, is DSGVTQTPKHLITATGQRVTLRCSPRSGDLSVYWYQQSLDQGLQFLIQYYNGEERAKGNILERFSAQQFPDLHSELNLSSLELGDSALYFCASSVDGITDTQYFGPGTRLTVL.